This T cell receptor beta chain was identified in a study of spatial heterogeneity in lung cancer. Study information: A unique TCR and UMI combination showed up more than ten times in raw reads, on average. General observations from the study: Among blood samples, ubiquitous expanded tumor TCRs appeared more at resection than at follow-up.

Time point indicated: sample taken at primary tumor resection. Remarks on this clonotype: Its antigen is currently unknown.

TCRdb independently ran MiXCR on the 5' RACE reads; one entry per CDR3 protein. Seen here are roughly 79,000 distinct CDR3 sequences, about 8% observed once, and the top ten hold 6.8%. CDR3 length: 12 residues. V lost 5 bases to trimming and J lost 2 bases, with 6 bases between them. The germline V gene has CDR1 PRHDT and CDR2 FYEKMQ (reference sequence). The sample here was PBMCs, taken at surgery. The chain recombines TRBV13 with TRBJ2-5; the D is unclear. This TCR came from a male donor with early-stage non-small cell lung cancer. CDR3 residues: CASSNHQETQYF. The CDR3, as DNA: TGTGCCAGCAGCAATCATCAAGAGACCCAGTACTTC. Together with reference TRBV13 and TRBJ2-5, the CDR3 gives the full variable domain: AAGVIQSPRHLIKEKRETATLKCYPIPRHDTVYWYQQGPGQDPQFLISFYEKMQSDKGSIPDRFSAQQFSDYHSELNMSSLELGDSALYFCASSNHQETQYFGPGTRLLVL.